These T cell receptor beta chains were read from a single sample in a study of CD8 T cells in Susac syndrome. TCRdb reprocessed the immunoSEQ multiplex PCR reads via MiXCR and lists one record per CDR3 protein. The data show 150,000 to 200,000 distinct CDR3 sequences, around 96% seen once. Sequenced sample: CD4+ T cells from PBMCs. The receptor source for this set is a human donor in good health. Each CDR3 is given with its conserved first and last residue. The order of the fields is V gene, D gene, J gene, CDR3 protein. D genes are given only for firm matches.

v_call: TRBV10-3
d_call: NA
j_call: TRBJ1-1
cdr3_aa: CAISESNTEAFF

v_call: TRBV20-1
d_call: NA
j_call: TRBJ2-3
cdr3_aa: CSAARPHGDTQYF

v_call: TRBV4-2
d_call: NA
j_call: TRBJ1-6
cdr3_aa: CASSHTSEGRRASLHF

v_call: TRBV20-1
d_call: NA
j_call: TRBJ1-1
cdr3_aa: CSAHRGMNTEAFF

v_call: TRBV7-2
d_call: NA
j_call: TRBJ2-7
cdr3_aa: CASSPSAGSSYEQYF

v_call: TRBV28
d_call: TRBD1
j_call: TRBJ2-7
cdr3_aa: CASSLIGTGPTPGQYF

v_call: TRBV5-4
d_call: NA
j_call: TRBJ2-2
cdr3_aa: CASSLDRETGELFF

v_call: TRBV27
d_call: TRBD1
j_call: TRBJ2-1
cdr3_aa: CASSLSVLRQGYDEQFF

v_call: TRBV27
d_call: TRBD2
j_call: TRBJ2-7
cdr3_aa: CATRWMSSGGKYEQYF

v_call: TRBV7-9
d_call: TRBD2
j_call: TRBJ2-3
cdr3_aa: CASSLLQAGAPPDTQYF

v_call: TRBV29-1
d_call: TRBD2
j_call: TRBJ2-3
cdr3_aa: CSVDGGGRTDTQYF

v_call: TRBV7-9
d_call: TRBD2
j_call: TRBJ2-3
cdr3_aa: CASSLTSGGTTDTQYF

v_call: TRBV27
d_call: NA
j_call: TRBJ1-1
cdr3_aa: CASRPVPRGNTEAFF

v_call: TRBV14
d_call: TRBD2
j_call: TRBJ2-1
cdr3_aa: CASSQDSSGGANEQFF

v_call: TRBV2
d_call: NA
j_call: TRBJ1-5
cdr3_aa: CASRPGRSGAQHF

v_call: TRBV7-2
d_call: NA
j_call: TRBJ2-7
cdr3_aa: CASSLGSTSLEQYF

v_call: TRBV6-2/TRBV6-3
d_call: TRBD2
j_call: TRBJ2-1
cdr3_aa: CASRQFGLEVKDEQFF

v_call: TRBV6-2/TRBV6-3
d_call: NA
j_call: TRBJ1-1
cdr3_aa: CASTERPMNTEAFF

v_call: TRBV23-1
d_call: NA
j_call: TRBJ2-7
cdr3_aa: CASRLEQYF

v_call: TRBV10-3
d_call: NA
j_call: TRBJ2-7
cdr3_aa: CAVGAGLYEQYF

v_call: TRBV2
d_call: NA
j_call: TRBJ1-2
cdr3_aa: CASSETGTVYGYTF

v_call: TRBV5-1
d_call: TRBD1
j_call: TRBJ2-5
cdr3_aa: CASSLGPQGAGETQYF

v_call: TRBV7-3
d_call: NA
j_call: TRBJ2-3
cdr3_aa: CASSPQGGATDTQYF

v_call: TRBV30
d_call: NA
j_call: TRBJ1-4
cdr3_aa: CASRWGAANEKLFF

v_call: TRBV4-3
d_call: NA
j_call: TRBJ2-7
cdr3_aa: CASSQDLGSRWEQYF

v_call: TRBV4-1
d_call: TRBD1
j_call: TRBJ1-2
cdr3_aa: CASSQGHRGGYGYTF

v_call: TRBV29-1
d_call: TRBD1
j_call: TRBJ1-1
cdr3_aa: CSVSTGEGTEAFF

v_call: TRBV30
d_call: TRBD2
j_call: TRBJ2-5
cdr3_aa: CAWSALGLAGRLETQYF

v_call: TRBV5-1
d_call: TRBD1
j_call: TRBJ1-4
cdr3_aa: CASSLTGTGEEKLFF

v_call: TRBV29-1
d_call: TRBD1
j_call: TRBJ1-2
cdr3_aa: CTFRDRVGDGYTF

v_call: TRBV3-1
d_call: NA
j_call: TRBJ2-5
cdr3_aa: CASSQPGEEETQYF

v_call: TRBV27
d_call: NA
j_call: TRBJ1-5
cdr3_aa: CASSFGVNQPQHF

v_call: TRBV30
d_call: TRBD1
j_call: TRBJ2-7
cdr3_aa: CAWSVVGTGGREQYF

v_call: TRBV20-1
d_call: TRBD1
j_call: TRBJ1-2
cdr3_aa: CSARDRAGGDYGYTF

v_call: TRBV18
d_call: NA
j_call: TRBJ2-5
cdr3_aa: CASSLGRETQYF

v_call: TRBV19
d_call: NA
j_call: TRBJ1-1
cdr3_aa: CASSTYPGVEAFF

v_call: TRBV29-1
d_call: NA
j_call: TRBJ2-5
cdr3_aa: CSVAGALKETQYF

v_call: TRBV5-1
d_call: TRBD2
j_call: TRBJ2-5
cdr3_aa: CASSSNLAGQETQYF

v_call: TRBV5-1
d_call: NA
j_call: TRBJ2-7
cdr3_aa: CASRRSQAVSYEQYF

v_call: TRBV29-1
d_call: NA
j_call: TRBJ1-1
cdr3_aa: CSVGAGHLNTEAFF

v_call: TRBV19
d_call: NA
j_call: TRBJ2-2
cdr3_aa: CASRGPNTGELFF

v_call: TRBV29-1
d_call: NA
j_call: TRBJ2-2
cdr3_aa: CSVLKRVDTGELFF